This T cell receptor beta chain was profiled in a study of early T cells in non-severe SARS-CoV-2 infection. Study-wide background: With bulk RNA from unsorted whole blood as input, sequencing yielded unpaired chains. General study findings and limits: Missing private and CD4 specificities, VDJdb matching favored anti-spike CD8 responses.

CDR1 is SGHTA and CDR2 is FQGNSA in the germline V gene. CDR3 length equals 19 residues. Trimming took 2 bases from V and 2 from J; bases not matched to a gene: 11. Individual cDNA molecules each received unique molecular identifiers attached to them. In TCRdb, the 5' RACE reads were re-called with MiXCR into one record per CDR3 protein. The table lists some 70,000 distinct CDR3 sequences, approximately 9.2% of them singletons. On this clonotype: The antigen is unknown.

The chain has TRBV7-2 and TRBJ2-1; 11 positions match TRBD2. The clonotype originates from an adult who was a healthcare worker with PCR-confirmed SARS-CoV-2 infection or an uninfected control (not recorded which). Sequencing was done on a sample of whole blood. The CDR3: CASSLMLAGGALAYNEQFF. The CDR3 bases are TGTGCCAGCAGCTTAATGCTAGCGGGAGGAGCTCTCGCCTACAATGAGCAGTTCTTC.